This passage covers 14 T cell receptor beta chains from one sample sequenced in a study of OX40 agonist ivuxolimab in advanced cancers. Clones were read by immunoSEQ multiplex PCR, and TCRdb kept only the in-frame ones, dropping some. The table records approximately 69,000 clones, roughly 92% of them present only once. The starting material was CD4+ or CD8+ T cells sorted from blood, obtained in a trial of the OX40 agonist ivuxolimab. The source of these receptors is an adult with an advanced solid tumor such as melanoma, head and neck, liver or kidney cancer.

The rearrangement links TRBV28 to TRBJ1-1; D remains ambiguous. V was clipped by 7 bases and J by 1 base, with 22 bases between them. This CDR3 comprises 17 residues. In germline, CDR1 is MDHEN, CDR2 SYDVKM. The CDR3 DNA reads TGTGCCAGCAACTTATGGGAGACAAGCAACCAGAACACTGAAGCTTTCTTT. Amino acids: CASNLWETSNQNTEAFF.

The chain recombines TRBV28 with TRBJ1-3; TRBD1 is a possible D gene (5 bases). The V end lost 4 bases, the J end lost 4 bases, and 20 bases lay between the germline ends. Germline CDR1 is MDHEN and CDR2 is SYDVKM. CDR3 size: 17 residues. The CDR3 nucleotides read TGTGCCAGCAGTTCCGCCCAGTCCGGGGCTAGGGGAAACACCATATATTTT. It encodes CASSSAQSGARGNTIYF.

The genes are TRBV21-1 and TRBJ2-2; the tabulated D call, TRBD2, remains unverified against the DNA. TRBV21-1 is a listed pseudogene. The CDR3 sequence is 16 residues long. The CDR3 nucleotides are TGTGCCAGCAGCAAGGGACTAGCGGTGTTCGCCGGGGAGCTGTTTTTT. It specifies CASSKGLAVFAGELFF.

The chain carries TRBV9 and TRBJ2-1; 7 bases map to TRBD1. This CDR3 spans 14 amino acids. CDR1 is SGDLS and CDR2 is YYNGEE in the germline V gene. Trimming cost V 4 bases and J 8 bases; bases outside gene matches: 9. The DNA of the CDR3 is TGTGCCAGCAGCCCCCGGGACAGTTTCTATGAGCAGTTCTTC. Translating gives CASSPRDSFYEQFF.

The chain couples TRBV18 to TRBJ1-3; TRBD1 matches 7 bases. The trim removed 3 bases at V and 3 bases at J, leaving 11 bases unmatched. Germline V gene lookup returns CDR1 KGHSH and CDR2 LQKENI. CDR3 length: 17 amino acids. The DNA for the CDR3 is TGTGCCAGCTCACCGATCTTGACAGGGCGTTTTGGAAACACCATATATTTT. This codes for CASSPILTGRFGNTIYF.

This sequence joins TRBV6-5 and TRBJ1-2; unclear D gene. This CDR3 is built from 15 residues. Germline CDR1 reads MNHEY; CDR2 reads SVGAGI. Trimming removed 4 bases at V and 4 bases at J, with 16 bases between. The CDR3 sequence is CASSSSSGIVYGYTF. The DNA for the CDR3 is TGTGCCAGCAGTTCCTCCTCCGGGATAGTCTATGGCTACACCTTC.

This chain uses TRBV5-5 with TRBJ2-7, with 8 positions matching TRBD1. Germline CDR1 is SGHKS and CDR2 is YYEKEE (reference sequence). This CDR3 has 15 residues. The V and J ends lost 2 bases and 4 bases, in that order; junction bases with no gene match: 8. In DNA form, the CDR3 reads TGTGCCAGCAGCTTTTTTCCAGGGGGCTGGTACGAGCAGTACTTC. It is translated as CASSFFPGGWYEQYF.

The chain employs TRBV5-1 and TRBJ1-1; the D gene is possibly TRBD1 (6 bases). The CDR3 spans 15 residues. Germline V gene lookup returns CDR1 SGHRS and CDR2 YFSETQ. V was clipped by 4 bases and J by 4 bases, with 17 bases between them. The CDR3 sequence: CASSPSMGGGTEAFF. As DNA, the CDR3 is TGCGCCAGCAGCCCATCAATGGGAGGGGGCACTGAAGCTTTCTTT.

The sample holds a few counts of this clone. V is TRBV28 and J is TRBJ1-4; D uncertain. The CDR3 sequence is 14 residues long. V lost 2 bases and J lost 0, with 4 bases in between. From germline, CDR1 is MDHEN and CDR2 SYDVKM. CDR3 coding DNA: TGTGCCAGCAGTTTAAGGTCAACTAATGAAAAACTGTTTTTT. This encodes CASSLRSTNEKLFF.

The chain is built from TRBV29-1 and TRBJ2-3; 7 bases are a match to TRBD2. CDR3 length equals 15 residues. Germline V gene sequence: CDR1 SQVTM, CDR2 ANQGSEA. J gave up 6 bases and V 4 bases, and 13 bases lay outside the gene matches. The CDR3 coding sequence is TGCAGCGTTGGTACGGGAGGCCAGGTATTCGATACGCAGTATTTT. This encodes CSVGTGGQVFDTQYF.

The chain joins TRBV9 to TRBJ1-1; D possibly corresponds to TRBD1 (5 bases). V gave up 0 bases and J gave up 1 base, with 10 bases separating them. The V gene's germline CDR1 is SGDLS and CDR2 YYNGEE. The CDR3 runs 15 residues. CDR3 sequence: CASSVGLGANTEAFF. In DNA, the CDR3 is TGTGCCAGCAGCGTAGGATTAGGGGCGAACACTGAAGCTTTCTTT. The entire variable domain, with the rest obtained from reference TRBV9 and TRBJ1-1, is as follows: DSGVTQTPKHLITATGQRVTLRCSPRSGDLSVYWYQQSLDQGLQFLIQYYNGEERAKGNILERFSAQQFPDLHSELNLSSLELGDSALYFCASSVGLGANTEAFFGQGTRLTVV.

This clone was detected once. The chain recombines TRBV28 with TRBJ2-7; D gene ambiguous. V was trimmed by 0 bases and J by 3 bases, leaving 9 bases between them. From germline, CDR1 is MDHEN and CDR2 SYDVKM. This CDR3 comprises 14 residues. The CDR3 is CASSLWGRDYEQYF. DNA for the CDR3: TGTGCCAGCAGTTTATGGGGAAGAGACTACGAGCAGTACTTC.

The V gene is TRBV7-3, the J gene TRBJ2-1; TRBD2 matches 11 bases. The CDR3 is 16 amino acids. Losses at the gene ends were 5 bases for V and 5 bases for J; bases not matched to a gene: 8. In germline, CDR1 is SGHTA, CDR2 FQGTGA. For the CDR3, the DNA is TGTGCCAGCAGCCCCAAAGGGACTAGCGGCAACAATGAGCAGTTCTTC. Translated, it gives CASSPKGTSGNNEQFF.

The gene calls are TRBV7-9 and TRBJ2-5; 8 bases match TRBD2. Per the germline V gene, CDR1 is SEHNR and CDR2 is FQNEAQ (reference sequence). The CDR3 has 14 amino acids. The V gene end was trimmed by 4 bases and the J gene end by 4 bases; junction bases not matched to a gene: 5. DNA of the CDR3: TGTGCCAGCAGCTCGCCCGGGAGGGGAGAGACCCAGTACTTC. It translates to CASSSPGRGETQYF.